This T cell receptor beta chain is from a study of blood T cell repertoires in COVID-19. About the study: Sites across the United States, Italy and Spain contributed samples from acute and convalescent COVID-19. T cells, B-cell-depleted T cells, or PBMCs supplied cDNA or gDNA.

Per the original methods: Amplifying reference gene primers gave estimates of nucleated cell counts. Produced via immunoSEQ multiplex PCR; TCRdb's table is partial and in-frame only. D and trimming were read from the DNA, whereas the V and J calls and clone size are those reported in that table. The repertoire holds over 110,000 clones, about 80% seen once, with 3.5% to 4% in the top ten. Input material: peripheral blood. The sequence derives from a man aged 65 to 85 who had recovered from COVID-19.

DNA of the CDR3: TGTGCCAGCAGCCCTACTGGGACAGGCCTCCGAGCGGAGACCCAGTACTTC. This encodes CASSPTGTGLRAETQYF. The genes are TRBV7-9 and TRBJ2-5, with 8 bases lining up with TRBD1. The germline CDR1 and CDR2 sequences are SEHNR and FQNEAQ (reference sequence). The CDR3 has 17 residues. After removal of 5 bases from V and 5 bases from J, the junction contained 16 bases not matched to a gene.